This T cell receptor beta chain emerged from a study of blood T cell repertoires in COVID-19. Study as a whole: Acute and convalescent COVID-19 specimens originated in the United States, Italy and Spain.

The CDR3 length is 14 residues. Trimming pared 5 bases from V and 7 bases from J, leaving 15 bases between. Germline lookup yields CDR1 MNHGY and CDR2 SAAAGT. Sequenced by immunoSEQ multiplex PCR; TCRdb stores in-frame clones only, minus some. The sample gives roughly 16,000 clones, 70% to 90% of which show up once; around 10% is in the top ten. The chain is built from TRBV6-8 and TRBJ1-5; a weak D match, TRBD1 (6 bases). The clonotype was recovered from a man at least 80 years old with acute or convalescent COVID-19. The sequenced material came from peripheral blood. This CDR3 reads CASSPRGGGQPQHF. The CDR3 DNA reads TGTGCCAGCAGTCCAAGGGGAGGGGGGCAGCCCCAGCATTTT.